This TCR delta chain was sequenced during a study of gamma-delta chains in newborns, infants, children (dated by TCRdb to about 2019). Study-wide context: According to the study title, microbial exposure causes polyclonal expansion of innate gammadelta T cells right after birth. Right after human newborns were born, the researchers looked at the way microbial exposure shaped their populations of innate gammadelta T cells.

According to the germline V gene (reference sequence), CDR1 reads TVYSNPD and CDR2 reads GDNSRS. The CDR3 runs 12 amino acids, cysteine and phenylalanine included. Just the 36-base CDR3 DNA is kept, in frame starting at base 1. V drops 2 bases and J drops 1 base, leaving 8 bases in between. Sequencer: Illumina MiSeq. Identical DNA sequences were merged into single rows after TCRdb reprocessed the public reads with CATT. The sample table lists 5,000 or so delta-chain clones, 5% of them with a count of one. The top ten clones comprise 9.5% to 12% of the sample. In its sample, this clone was seen once. Its antigen remains undetermined. Base quality data are lacking; no much larger clone is found one base away. One read alone makes for weak evidence.

The material sequenced was blood. This sequence originates from a child who was a newborn, infant or young child, either healthy, febrile or measles-vaccinated (not recorded which). Recombination joined TRDV3 with TRDJ1; no D gene can be assigned with confidence. The J gene is not listed in TCRdb, so it was assigned here from a DNA match to germline. The nucleotide sequence is given as TGTGCCTTTGTTGGGTCCACCGATAAACTCATCTTT. Its amino acids are CAFVGSTDKLIF.